This T cell receptor beta chain emerged from a study of identical twins. Notes on the study in general: Its conclusions, products of cross-sectional statistical analysis, did not come from following the same donors. Less excess twin sharing appeared in beta out-of-frame sequences.

Germline CDR1 is SGHRS and CDR2 is YFSETQ. The length of the CDR3 is 16 residues. J gave up 0 bases and V 2 bases, and 2 bases lay outside the gene matches. A universal primer binding site was introduced by template switching. The final cDNA contained unique molecular identifiers. TCRdb reprocessed the 5' RACE reads via MiXCR and lists one record per CDR3 protein. This table holds under 900,000 distinct CDR3 sequences, about 12% found once. As to this clonotype: Its antigen is currently unknown.

The same specimen was also included in a second study, on yellow fever vaccine responses in identical twins.

This clonotype was obtained from a woman aged 18-30 years in good health. This chain links TRBV5-1 with TRBJ2-2, with 9 bases lining up with TRBD1. The sequenced material came from PBMCs. Here the CDR3 DNA reads TGCGCCAGCAGCTTTGGGACAGGGACGAACACCGGGGAGCTGTTTTTT. Translated: CASSFGTGTNTGELFF.